These T cell receptor beta chains were read from a single sample in a study of T-cell memory formation after mild COVID-19. In TCRdb, the 5' RACE reads were re-called with MiXCR into one record per CDR3 protein. The sample consists of roughly 410,000 distinct CDR3 sequences, approximately 24% of them appearing once. Sequencing input: PBMCs or a T cell subset sorted from them (not recorded which). The origin of the receptors is an adult woman who had mild COVID-19 (a few samples of this study predate the infection). Cell type and time point are not known. The CDR3 runs from the conserved cysteine through the conserved F or W. D genes are given only for firm matches. For some rows the clone size is stated as once, few or many, or as a class when expanded; others skip it.

j_call v_call clone_size d_call cdr3_aa cdr3_nt
TRBJ2-7 TRBV27 few . CASSPASDSYEQYF TGTGCCAGCAGCCCCGCCTCCGACTCCTACGAGCAGTACTTC
TRBJ1-1 TRBV5-1 . . CASSFEQVATEAFF TGCGCCAGCAGCTTTGAACAGGTGGCCACTGAAGCTTTCTTT
TRBJ2-3 TRBV5-1 few TRBD1 CASSLDGTGSTQYF TGCGCCAGCAGCTTGGATGGGACAGGGAGTACGCAGTATTTT
TRBJ2-5 TRBV19 few . CASKGDRETQYF TGTGCCAGTAAGGGGGATCGGGAGACCCAGTACTTC
TRBJ1-2 TRBV11-1 . . CASSLGQGGFLRGYTF TGTGCCAGCAGCTTAGGGCAGGGTGGGTTCCTGCGTGGCTACACCTTC
TRBJ2-7 TRBV7-9 few TRBD1 CASSSYRGLTYEQYF TGTGCCAGCAGCTCGTACAGGGGTCTCACCTACGAGCAGTACTTC
TRBJ2-5 TRBV5-1 few TRBD1 CASSLGDRALQETQYF TGCGCCAGCAGCTTGGGGGACAGGGCCTTACAAGAGACCCAGTACTTC
TRBJ1-1 TRBV9 . . CASSVVRGGTEAFF TGTGCCAGCAGCGTAGTCAGAGGGGGCACTGAAGCTTTCTTT
TRBJ2-1 TRBV7-3 . TRBD2 CASSFLAGDPNEQFF TGTGCCAGCAGCTTTCTAGCGGGAGACCCCAATGAGCAGTTCTTC
TRBJ2-5 TRBV14 few . CASSQNRGQETQYF TGTGCCAGCAGCCAAAATCGCGGCCAAGAGACCCAGTACTTC
TRBJ2-1 TRBV7-2 . TRBD2 CASSFYPSGYNEQFF TGTGCCAGCAGCTTCTACCCTAGCGGTTACAATGAGCAGTTCTTC
TRBJ2-7 TRBV9 few . CASSENMAPGYEQYF TGTGCCAGCAGTGAAAACATGGCCCCGGGGTACGAGCAGTACTTC
TRBJ2-3 TRBV7-2 . . CASSLAQGPTDTQYF TGTGCCAGCAGCTTAGCCCAGGGGCCCACAGATACGCAGTATTTT
TRBJ2-1 TRBV7-8 . TRBD1 CASRPRLETGSSYNEQFF TGTGCCAGCAGACCCCGGCTCGAGACAGGGAGCTCCTACAATGAGCAGTTCTTC
TRBJ2-1 TRBV15 few TRBD2 CATSGSGGTYNEQFF TGTGCCACCAGCGGTAGCGGGGGCACCTACAATGAGCAGTTCTTC
TRBJ2-1 TRBV7-9 . TRBD2 CASSRSGRGGEQFF TGTGCCAGCAGCCGTAGCGGGAGAGGGGGTGAGCAGTTCTTC
TRBJ1-4 TRBV4-3 few . CASSPGRTTNEKLFF TGCGCCAGCAGCCCCGGTCGTACAACTAATGAAAAACTGTTTTTT
TRBJ1-6 TRBV2 many . CASTFPEYNSPLHF TGTGCCAGCACTTTCCCAGAGTATAATTCACCCCTCCACTTT
TRBJ2-5 TRBV10-3 many . CAISESEPPRDVETQYF TGTGCCATCAGTGAGTCCGAACCGCCCCGCGATGTAGAGACCCAGTACTTC
TRBJ2-2 TRBV12-3/TRBV12-4 few TRBD2 CASSVLAGGFPGELFF TGTGCCAGCAGTGTTCTAGCGGGAGGGTTTCCCGGGGAGCTGTTTTTT
TRBJ1-1 TRBV12-3/TRBV12-4 . TRBD1 CASSYLDRGRPEAFF TGTGCCAGCAGTTATTTAGACAGGGGACGGCCTGAAGCTTTCTTT
TRBJ1-2 TRBV29-1 . TRBD1 CSVGSAGGLSNYGYTF TGCAGCGTTGGGTCGGCAGGGGGGCTGTCTAACTATGGCTACACCTTC
TRBJ1-2 TRBV5-1 once . CASTPGAITVYGYTF TGCGCCAGCACCCCAGGGGCGATAACAGTCTATGGCTACACCTTC
TRBJ2-5 TRBV7-9 few TRBD1 CASSGVGGPQETQYF TGTGCCAGCAGCGGAGTAGGGGGCCCCCAAGAGACCCAGTACTTC